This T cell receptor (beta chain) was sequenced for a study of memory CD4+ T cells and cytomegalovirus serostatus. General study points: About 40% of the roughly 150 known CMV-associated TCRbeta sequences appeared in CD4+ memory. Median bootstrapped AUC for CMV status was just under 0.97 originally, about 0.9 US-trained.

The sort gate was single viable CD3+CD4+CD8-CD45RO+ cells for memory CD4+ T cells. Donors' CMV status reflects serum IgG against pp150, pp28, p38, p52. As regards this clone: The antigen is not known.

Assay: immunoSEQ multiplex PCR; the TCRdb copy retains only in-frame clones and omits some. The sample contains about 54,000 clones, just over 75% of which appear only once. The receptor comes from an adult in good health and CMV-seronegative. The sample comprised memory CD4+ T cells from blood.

CDR3: CASSEYRQQETQYF. The CDR3 DNA reads TGTGCCAGCAGTGAATATCGGCAGCAAGAGACCCAGTACTTC. This chain links TRBV25-1 with TRBJ2-5, with D unresolved. The length of the CDR3 is 14 residues. V was pared by 0 bases and J by 2 bases, with 7 bases between. Germline loops: CDR1 MGHDK, CDR2 SYGVNS.